A selection of T cell receptor beta chains follows, all from one sample in a study of T-cell memory formation after mild COVID-19. One entry per CDR3 protein results from TCRdb running MiXCR on the 5' RACE reads. The repertoire holds some 600,000 distinct CDR3 sequences, with 15% to 20% as singletons. The sample taken for sequencing was PBMCs or a T cell subset sorted from them (not recorded which). The receptors come from an adult woman who had mild COVID-19 (a few samples of this study predate the infection). Cell type and time point are not known. CDR3s include the opening cysteine and the closing phenylalanine or tryptophan. The order of the fields is clone size, J gene, V gene, CDR3 protein. Clone size, where shown, is once, few, many, or a class for clones that have expanded.

>few|TRBJ2-7|TRBV18
CASSPPQRGTTYEQYF
>few|TRBJ1-5|TRBV19
CATLRDSNQPQHF
>-|TRBJ2-1|TRBV29-1
CSVEGQNSYNEQFF
>-|TRBJ1-2|TRBV4-1
CASSQGGDRRGYTF
>-|TRBJ1-1|TRBV7-7
CASSQFAGTEAFF
>-|TRBJ1-2|TRBV29-1
CSVVTGENYGYTF
>-|TRBJ2-2|TRBV9
CASSVVAGGNTGELFF
>few|TRBJ2-3|TRBV6-5
CASSYSQDTQYF
>many|TRBJ2-7|TRBV5-4
CASSSGQRYEQYF
>-|TRBJ1-1|TRBV7-2
CASSATVDLKAFF
>-|TRBJ1-1|TRBV19
CASSGQGMGEAFF
>-|TRBJ1-1|TRBV5-1
CASSPQGHGTEAFF
>-|TRBJ2-3|TRBV7-9
CASSLMTARADTQYF
>once|TRBJ2-1|TRBV18
CASSPVDSAYNEQFF
>-|TRBJ2-7|TRBV5-1
CASGSSNEQYF
>-|TRBJ2-7|TRBV11-2
CASTWGRGSHEQYF
>-|TRBJ2-5|TRBV18
CASSPSGTGGETQYF
>-|TRBJ2-2|TRBV29-1
CSVGTSGANTGELFF
>many|TRBJ2-1|TRBV4-3
CASSQAPEPRNEQFF
>-|TRBJ2-5|TRBV5-1
CASSLVGGRSETQYF
>-|TRBJ2-1|TRBV24-1
CATSDSRLGLYNEQFF
>-|TRBJ1-5|TRBV7-2
CASSAGQTFNQPQHF
>-|TRBJ2-7|TRBV25-1
CASSLRDSESYEQYF
>few|TRBJ1-2|TRBV5-1
CASSPLAEGGYTF
>-|TRBJ1-1|TRBV7-9
CASSSHNTEAFF
>-|TRBJ1-1|TRBV5-1
CASSVDPSRSGFRNTEAFF
>-|TRBJ1-4|TRBV29-1
CSVEGKNRGEEKLFF
>few|TRBJ1-1|TRBV15
CATSSRDRSPGAFF
>-|TRBJ2-2|TRBV6-6
CASSYSGYTGELFF
>-|TRBJ2-5|TRBV20-1
CSASGTDPQETQYF
>-|TRBJ2-2|TRBV19
CASSIGPQNTGELFF
>few|TRBJ2-3|TRBV20-1
CSARRAGGEADTQYF
>few|TRBJ1-6|TRBV12-3/TRBV12-4
CASSFGGGIFNSPLHF
>-|TRBJ2-2|TRBV24-1
CATSDPVGGHTGELFF